The clone carrying this TCR beta chain occurred many times. The source of the sample is a study of blood T cell repertoires in COVID-19. With 4 bases removed from V and 3 bases from J, the gap between germline ends came to 10 bases. The CDR3 runs 14 residues. Germline V gives CDR1 MNHEY, CDR2 SVGAGI. Profiled with immunoSEQ multiplex PCR; TCRdb holds only in-frame clones, not every one. The sample lists 120,000 or so clones, 87% seen once, with 4.8% in the top ten. The receptor's source is a human donor in a cohort sampled during active COVID-19. The chain links TRBV6-5 to TRBJ1-3; the D gene is possibly TRBD1 (6 bases). Sequenced: peripheral blood. CDR3 nucleotides: TGTGCCAGCAGTTTACAGGGCGGTGGAAACACCATATATTTT. It encodes CASSLQGGGNTIYF.